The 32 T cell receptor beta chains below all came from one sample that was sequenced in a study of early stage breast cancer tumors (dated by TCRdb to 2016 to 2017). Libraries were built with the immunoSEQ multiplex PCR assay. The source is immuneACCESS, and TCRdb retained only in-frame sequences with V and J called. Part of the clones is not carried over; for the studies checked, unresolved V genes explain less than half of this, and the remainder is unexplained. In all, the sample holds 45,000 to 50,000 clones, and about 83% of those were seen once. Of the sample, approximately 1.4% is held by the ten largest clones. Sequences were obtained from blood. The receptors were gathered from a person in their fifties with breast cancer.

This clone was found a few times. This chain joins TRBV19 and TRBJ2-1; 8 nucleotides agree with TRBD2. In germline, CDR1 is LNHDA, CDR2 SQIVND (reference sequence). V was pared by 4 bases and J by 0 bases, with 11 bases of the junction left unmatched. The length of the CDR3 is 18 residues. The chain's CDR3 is CASSTRGSGISSYNEQFF. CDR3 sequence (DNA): TGTGCCAGTAGTACTAGAGGTAGCGGGATTAGCTCCTACAATGAGCAGTTCTTC.

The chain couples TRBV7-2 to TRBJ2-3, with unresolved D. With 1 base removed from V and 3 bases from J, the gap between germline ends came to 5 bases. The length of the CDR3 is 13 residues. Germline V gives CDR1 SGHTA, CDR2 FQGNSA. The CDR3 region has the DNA TGTGCCAGCAGCTTAGAGTATACAGATACGCAGTATTTT. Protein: CASSLEYTDTQYF.

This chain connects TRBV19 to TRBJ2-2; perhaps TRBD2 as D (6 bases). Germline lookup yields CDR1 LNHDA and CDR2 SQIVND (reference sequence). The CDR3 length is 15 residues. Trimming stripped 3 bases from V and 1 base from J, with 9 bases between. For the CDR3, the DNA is TGTGCCAGTAGTATGGGACTCTTGAACACCGGGGAGCTGTTTTTT. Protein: CASSMGLLNTGELFF.

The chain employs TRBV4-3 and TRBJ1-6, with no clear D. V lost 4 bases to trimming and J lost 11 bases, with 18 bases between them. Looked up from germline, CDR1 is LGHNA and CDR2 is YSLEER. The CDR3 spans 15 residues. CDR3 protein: CASSPEARAGTPLHF. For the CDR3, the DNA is TGCGCCAGCAGCCCCGAGGCCCGGGCGGGGACACCCCTCCACTTT.

CDR3 sequence: CASSPGTGETKGNQPQHF. The CDR3 nucleotides read TGTGCCAGCTCACCTGGGACGGGGGAAACAAAGGGCAATCAGCCCCAGCATTTT. The chain recombines TRBV18 with TRBJ1-5; D is possibly TRBD1 (5 bases). Germline CDR1 KGHSH, CDR2 LQKENI. Trimming pared 3 bases from V and 2 bases from J, leaving 20 bases between. CDR3 length: 18 residues.

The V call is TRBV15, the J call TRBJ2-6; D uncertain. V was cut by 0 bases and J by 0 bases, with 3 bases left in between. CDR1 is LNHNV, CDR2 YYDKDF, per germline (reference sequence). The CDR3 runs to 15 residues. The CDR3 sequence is CATSRDLSGANVLTF. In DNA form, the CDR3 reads TGTGCCACCAGCAGAGATCTCTCTGGGGCCAACGTCCTGACTTTC.

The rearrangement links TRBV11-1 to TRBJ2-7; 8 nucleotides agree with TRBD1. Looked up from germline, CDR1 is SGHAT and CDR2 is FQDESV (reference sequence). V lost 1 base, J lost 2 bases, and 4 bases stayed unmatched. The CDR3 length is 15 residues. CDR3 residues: CASSLGTGYPYEQYF. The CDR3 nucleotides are TGTGCCAGCAGCTTAGGGACAGGGTATCCCTACGAGCAGTACTTC.

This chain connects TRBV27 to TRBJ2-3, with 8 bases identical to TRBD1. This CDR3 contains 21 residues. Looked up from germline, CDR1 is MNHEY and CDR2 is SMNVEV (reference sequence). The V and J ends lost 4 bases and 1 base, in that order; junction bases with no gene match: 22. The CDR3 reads CASSSTRDRTFRGGGTDTQYF. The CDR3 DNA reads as TGTGCCAGCAGTTCCACCCGGGACAGGACGTTTCGGGGCGGTGGCACAGATACGCAGTATTTT.

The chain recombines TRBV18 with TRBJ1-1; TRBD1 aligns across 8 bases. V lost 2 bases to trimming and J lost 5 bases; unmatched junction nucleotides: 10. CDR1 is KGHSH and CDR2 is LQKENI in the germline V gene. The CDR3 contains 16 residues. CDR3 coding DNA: TGTGCCAGCTCACCAGGGATTGGACAGGGCGGGACTGAAGCTTTCTTT. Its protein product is CASSPGIGQGGTEAFF.

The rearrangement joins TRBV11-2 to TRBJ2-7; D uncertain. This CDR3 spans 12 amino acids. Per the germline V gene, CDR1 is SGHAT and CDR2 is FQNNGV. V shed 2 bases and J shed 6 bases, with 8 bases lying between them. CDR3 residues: CASSLWDFEQYF. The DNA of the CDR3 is TGTGCCAGCAGCTTATGGGATTTCGAGCAGTACTTC.

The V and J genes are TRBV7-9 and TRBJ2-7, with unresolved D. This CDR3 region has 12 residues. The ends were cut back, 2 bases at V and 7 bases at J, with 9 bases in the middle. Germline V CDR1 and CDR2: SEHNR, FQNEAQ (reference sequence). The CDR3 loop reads CASSLTGLEQYF. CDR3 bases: TGTGCCAGCAGCTTAACCGGGTTGGAGCAGTACTTC.

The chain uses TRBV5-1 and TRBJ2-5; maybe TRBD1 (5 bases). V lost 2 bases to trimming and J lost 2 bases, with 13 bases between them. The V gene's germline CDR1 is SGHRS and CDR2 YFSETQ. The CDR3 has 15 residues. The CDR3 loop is CASSLSGAVQETQYF. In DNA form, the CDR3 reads TGCGCCAGCAGCTTAAGTGGGGCAGTACAAGAGACCCAGTACTTC.

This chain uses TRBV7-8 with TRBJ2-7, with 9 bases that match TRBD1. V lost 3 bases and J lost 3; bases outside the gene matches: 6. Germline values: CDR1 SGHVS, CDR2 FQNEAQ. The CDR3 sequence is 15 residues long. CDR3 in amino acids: CASSFPGTGNYEQYF. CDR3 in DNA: TGTGCCAGCAGCTTCCCGGGGACAGGGAACTACGAGCAGTACTTC. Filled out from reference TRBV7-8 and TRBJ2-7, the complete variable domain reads GAGVSQSPRYKVAKRGQDVALRCDPISGHVSLFWYQQALGQGPEFLTYFQNEAQLDKSGLPSDRFFAERPEGSVSTLKIQRTQQEDSAVYLCASSFPGTGNYEQYFGPGTRLTVT.

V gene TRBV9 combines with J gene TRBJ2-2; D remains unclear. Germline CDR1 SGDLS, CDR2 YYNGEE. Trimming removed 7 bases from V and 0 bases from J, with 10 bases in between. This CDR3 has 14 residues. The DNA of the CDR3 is TGTGCCAGCCAGTCTGGCGCGAACACCGGGGAGCTGTTTTTT. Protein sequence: CASQSGANTGELFF.

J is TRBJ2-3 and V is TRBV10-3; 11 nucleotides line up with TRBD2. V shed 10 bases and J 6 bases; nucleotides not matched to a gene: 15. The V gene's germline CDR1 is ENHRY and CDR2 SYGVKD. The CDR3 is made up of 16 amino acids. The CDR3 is CATRRVSGGADDTQYF. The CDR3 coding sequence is TGTGCCACCCGTAGGGTTAGCGGGGGGGCAGACGATACGCAGTATTTT.

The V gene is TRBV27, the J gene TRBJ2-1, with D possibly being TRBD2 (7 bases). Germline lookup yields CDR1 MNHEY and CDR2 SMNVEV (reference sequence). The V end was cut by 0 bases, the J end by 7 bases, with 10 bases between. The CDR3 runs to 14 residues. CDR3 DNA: TGTGCCAGCAGTTTATCGGGGGGGCTTAATGAGCAGTTCTTC. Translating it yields CASSLSGGLNEQFF.

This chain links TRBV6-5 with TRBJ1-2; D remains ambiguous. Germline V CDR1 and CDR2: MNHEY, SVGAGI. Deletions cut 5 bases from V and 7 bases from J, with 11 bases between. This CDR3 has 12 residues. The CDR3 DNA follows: TGTGCCAGCAGTGCTTTGGGAGTTGGCTACACCTTC. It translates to CASSALGVGYTF.

The DNA of the CDR3 is TGCGCCAGCAGCTTGGTTGGGAGTGGGGCCAACGTCCTGACTTTC. This encodes CASSLVGSGANVLTF. The chain employs TRBV5-1 and TRBJ2-6; possible D gene TRBD2, 5 bases. Between the trimmed V and J ends, which lost 0 bases and 3 bases, there was a span of 7 bases. The CDR3 consists of 15 residues. Germline loops: CDR1 SGHRS, CDR2 YFSETQ. The entire variable domain, with the rest obtained from reference TRBV5-1 and TRBJ2-6, is as follows: KAGVTQTPRYLIKTRGQQVTLSCSPISGHRSVSWYQQTPGQGLQFLFEYFSETQRNKGNFPGRFSGRQFSNSRSEMNVSTLELGDSALYLCASSLVGSGANVLTFGAGSRLTVL.

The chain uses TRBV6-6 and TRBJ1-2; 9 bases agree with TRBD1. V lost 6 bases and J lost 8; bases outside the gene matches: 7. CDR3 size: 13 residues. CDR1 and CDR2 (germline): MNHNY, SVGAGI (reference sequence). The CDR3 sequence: CASRSDTGGGYTF. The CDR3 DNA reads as TGTGCCAGCAGGAGCGATACAGGGGGCGGCTACACCTTC.

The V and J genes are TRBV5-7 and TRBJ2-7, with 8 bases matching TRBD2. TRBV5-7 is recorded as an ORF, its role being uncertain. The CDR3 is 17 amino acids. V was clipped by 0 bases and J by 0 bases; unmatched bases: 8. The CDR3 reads CASSLACGGSSSYEQYF. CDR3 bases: TGTGCCAGCAGCTTGGCCTGCGGGGGGTCTAGCTCCTACGAGCAGTACTTC.

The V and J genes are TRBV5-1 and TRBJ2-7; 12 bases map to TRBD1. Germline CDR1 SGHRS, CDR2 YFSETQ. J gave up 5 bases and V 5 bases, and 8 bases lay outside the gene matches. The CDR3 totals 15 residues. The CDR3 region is CASSLTGQGAHEQYF. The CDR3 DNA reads TGCGCCAGCAGTCTGACGGGACAGGGGGCCCACGAGCAGTACTTC.

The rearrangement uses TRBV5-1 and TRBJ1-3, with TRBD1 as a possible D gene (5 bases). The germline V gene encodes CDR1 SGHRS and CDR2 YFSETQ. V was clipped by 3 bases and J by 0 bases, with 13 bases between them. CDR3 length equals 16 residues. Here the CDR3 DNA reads TGCGCCAGCAGCTCGCTCTCCGGGACCTCTGGAAACACCATATATTTT. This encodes CASSSLSGTSGNTIYF. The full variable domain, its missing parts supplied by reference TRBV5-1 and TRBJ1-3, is KAGVTQTPRYLIKTRGQQVTLSCSPISGHRSVSWYQQTPGQGLQFLFEYFSETQRNKGNFPGRFSGRQFSNSRSEMNVSTLELGDSALYLCASSSLSGTSGNTIYFGEGSWLTVV.

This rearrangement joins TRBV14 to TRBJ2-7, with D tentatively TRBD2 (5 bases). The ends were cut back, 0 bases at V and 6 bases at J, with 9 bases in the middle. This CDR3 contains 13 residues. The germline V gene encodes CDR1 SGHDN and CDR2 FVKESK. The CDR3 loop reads CASSQDWESEQYF. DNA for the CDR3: TGTGCCAGCAGCCAAGATTGGGAGTCCGAGCAGTACTTC.

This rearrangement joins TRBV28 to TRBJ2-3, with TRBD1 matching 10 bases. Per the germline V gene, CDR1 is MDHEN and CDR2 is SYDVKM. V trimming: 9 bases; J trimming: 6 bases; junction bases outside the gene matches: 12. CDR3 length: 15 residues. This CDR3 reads CASAGTGVRSDTQYF. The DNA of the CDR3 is TGTGCCAGTGCCGGGACAGGGGTAAGGAGCGATACGCAGTATTTT.

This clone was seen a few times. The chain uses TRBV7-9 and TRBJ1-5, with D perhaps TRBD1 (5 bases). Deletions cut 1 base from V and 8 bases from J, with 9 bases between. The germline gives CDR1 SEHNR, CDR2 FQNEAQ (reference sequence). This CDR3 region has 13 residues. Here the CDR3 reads CASSLGREEPQHF. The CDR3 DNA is TGTGCCAGCAGCTTAGGCAGGGAAGAGCCCCAGCATTTT.

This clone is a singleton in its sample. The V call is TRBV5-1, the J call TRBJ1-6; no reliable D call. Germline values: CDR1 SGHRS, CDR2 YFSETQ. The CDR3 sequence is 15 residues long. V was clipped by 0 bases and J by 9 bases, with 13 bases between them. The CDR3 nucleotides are TGCGCCAGCAGCTTGGCTGGATCGGGAACTTCACCCCTCCACTTT. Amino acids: CASSLAGSGTSPLHF. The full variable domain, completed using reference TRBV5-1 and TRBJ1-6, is KAGVTQTPRYLIKTRGQQVTLSCSPISGHRSVSWYQQTPGQGLQFLFEYFSETQRNKGNFPGRFSGRQFSNSRSEMNVSTLELGDSALYLCASSLAGSGTSPLHFGNGTRLTVT.

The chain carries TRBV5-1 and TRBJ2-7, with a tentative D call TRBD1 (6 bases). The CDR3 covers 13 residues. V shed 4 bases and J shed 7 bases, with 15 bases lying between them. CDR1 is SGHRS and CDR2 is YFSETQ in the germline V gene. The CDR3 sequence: CASSRRQAGEQYF. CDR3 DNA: TGCGCCAGCAGCCGCAGACAGGCAGGAGAGCAGTACTTC.

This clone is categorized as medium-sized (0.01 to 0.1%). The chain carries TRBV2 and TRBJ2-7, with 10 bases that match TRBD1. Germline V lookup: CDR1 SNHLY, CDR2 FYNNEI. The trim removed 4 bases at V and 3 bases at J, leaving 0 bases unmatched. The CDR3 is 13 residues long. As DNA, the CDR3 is TGTGCCAGCAGTGGGACAGGGGGCTACGAGCAGTACTTC. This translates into CASSGTGGYEQYF.

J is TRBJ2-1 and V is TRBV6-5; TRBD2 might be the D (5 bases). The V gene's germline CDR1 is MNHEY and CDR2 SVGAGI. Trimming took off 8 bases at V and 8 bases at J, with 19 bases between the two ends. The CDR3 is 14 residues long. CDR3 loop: CASREWGAVDEQFF. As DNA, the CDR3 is TGTGCCAGCCGTGAATGGGGAGCGGTGGATGAGCAGTTCTTC.

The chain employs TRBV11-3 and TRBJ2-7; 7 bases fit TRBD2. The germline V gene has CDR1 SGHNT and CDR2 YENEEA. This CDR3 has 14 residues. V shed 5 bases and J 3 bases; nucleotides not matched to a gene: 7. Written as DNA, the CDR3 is TGTGCCAGCAGCAGCGGGACTGTCGGCTACGAGCAGTACTTC. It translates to CASSSGTVGYEQYF.

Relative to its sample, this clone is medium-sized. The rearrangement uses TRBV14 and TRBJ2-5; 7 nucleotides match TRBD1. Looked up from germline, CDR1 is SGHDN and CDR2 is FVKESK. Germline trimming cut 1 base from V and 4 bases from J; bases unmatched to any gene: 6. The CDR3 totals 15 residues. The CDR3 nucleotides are TGTGCCAGCAGCCAAGCAGGGGGTCTCATAGAGACCCAGTACTTC. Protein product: CASSQAGGLIETQYF.

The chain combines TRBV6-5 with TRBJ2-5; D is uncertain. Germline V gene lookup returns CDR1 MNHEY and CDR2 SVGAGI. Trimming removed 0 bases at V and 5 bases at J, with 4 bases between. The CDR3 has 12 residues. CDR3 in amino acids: CASSYSGETQYF. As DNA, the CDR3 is TGTGCCAGCAGTTACTCCGGGGAGACCCAGTACTTC.